These T cell receptor beta chains were read from a single sample in a study of cytomegalovirus exposure and HLA in healthy donors. Only in-frame clones appear in the TCRdb table, and some are missing; sequencing was by immunoSEQ multiplex PCR. The sample includes roughly 200,000 clones, over 75% of them seen just once. Sample: PBMCs. The source is a woman in her forties or fifties in good health and CMV-seronegative. Each CDR3 is given with its conserved first and last residue. Clone size, where shown, is once, few, many, or a class for clones that have expanded.

v_gene,abundance,CDR3aa
TRBV20-1,-,CSASPQETQYF
TRBV5-5,-,CASSVPRGAGEKLFF
TRBV5-4,-,CASSLVWATGELFF
TRBV9,-,CASSTDRVTGELFF
TRBV5-6,-,CASRLTGTSLLLYGYTF
TRBV6-1,-,CASSEPSRSSRSYEQYF
TRBV4-3,-,CASSPRGAGDTQYF
TRBV18,few,CASSPNHQGGYGYTF
TRBV4-2,-,CASSQGTVGDTQYF
TRBV5-1,once,CASSLGQGSRNTEAFF